This TCR beta chain originates from a study of T cells in women clearing cervical HPV infection. Overall study context: Only a few women had HLA typing results available. Study-wide results and limits: CIN3+ cases had significantly higher TCR repertoire richness than controls, but evenness did not differ.

As for this clone: Its target is unknown.

Assay: immunoSEQ multiplex PCR; the TCRdb copy retains only in-frame clones and omits some. The sample table includes roughly 40,000 clones. This receptor was obtained from a woman between 18 and 75 years old with a cervical HPV16 infection that either progressed to CIN3+ or cleared (not recorded which). Specimen: blood buffy coat.

The DNA read from the CDR3 is TGTGCCAGTAACGAGGGGGGGTTGGTCCGCGAG. This codes for CASNEGGLVRE. In full, the CDR3 reads CASNEGGLVREQYF. The gene calls are TRBV19 and TRBJ2-7, with D perhaps TRBD2 (7 bases). Sequencing ends 3 residues short of the CDR3 end; the germline J gene provides the rest. V shed 7 bases and J shed 6 bases, with 19 bases lying between them. Per germline, CDR1 LNHDA and CDR2 SQIVND (reference sequence). This CDR3 comprises 14 residues. The full variable domain, completed using reference TRBV19 and TRBJ2-7, is DGGITQSPKYLFRKEGQNVTLSCEQNLNHDAMYWYRQDPGQGLRLIYYSQIVNDFQKGDIAEGYSVSREKKESFPLTVTSAQKNPTAFYLCASNEGGLVREQYFGPGTRLTVT.